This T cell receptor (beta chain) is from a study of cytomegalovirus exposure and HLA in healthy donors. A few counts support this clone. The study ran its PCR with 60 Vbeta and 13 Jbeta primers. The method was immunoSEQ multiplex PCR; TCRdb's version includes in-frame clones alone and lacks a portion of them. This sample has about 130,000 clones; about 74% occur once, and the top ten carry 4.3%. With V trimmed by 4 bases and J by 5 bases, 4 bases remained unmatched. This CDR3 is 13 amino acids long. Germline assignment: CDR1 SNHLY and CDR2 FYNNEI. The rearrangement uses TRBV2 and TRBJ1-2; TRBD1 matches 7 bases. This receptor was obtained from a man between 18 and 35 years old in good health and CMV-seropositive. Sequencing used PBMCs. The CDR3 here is CASSGGQIYGYTF. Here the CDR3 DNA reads TGTGCCAGCAGTGGGGGACAGATTTATGGCTACACCTTC. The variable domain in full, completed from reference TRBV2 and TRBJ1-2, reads EPEVTQTPSHQVTQMGQEVILRCVPISNHLYFYWYRQILGQKVEFLVSFYNNEISEKSEIFDDQFSVERPDGSNFTLKIRSTKLEDSAMYFCASSGGQIYGYTFGSGTRLTVV.